The entry below gives a single TCR beta chain sequence along with its context. The data stem from a study of T cells in narcolepsy. Sequencing was performed with immunoSEQ multiplex PCR; in TCRdb, only in-frame clones are kept and a portion is missing. The sample has 20,000 to 30,000 clones, about 80% seen once. Germline V CDR1 and CDR2: SGHAT, FQNNGV. CDR3 length: 13 amino acids. V lost 4 bases and J lost 5, with 11 bases in between. The source material was memory (CD45RA-) CD4+ T cells from blood. The chain employs TRBV11-2 and TRBJ2-5; D uncertain. The TCR sequence derives from a human donor in good health. In nucleotides, the CDR3 is TGTGCCAGCAGCTCTTCTAGGATCGAGACCCAGTACTTC. Its translation is CASSSSRIETQYF.